One sample yielded the 10 T cell receptor beta chains listed below, sequenced in a study of blood T cells in healthy people across ages. A sample-barcoded 5' primer and a J-beta primer mix were used in a second PCR of roughly 6 to 11 cycles. TCRdb reprocessed the 5' RACE reads with MiXCR, giving one entry per CDR3 protein. The table records approximately 960,000 distinct CDR3 sequences, almost 30% of them present only once. The same data also went into a second study, on T cells of mothers and their children.

Sequenced material: blood. These receptors all come from a woman aged 40-49 years in good health.

Concerning this clonotype: Sequence at one end of the junction differs from germline and may be a read error. The V and J genes are TRBV28 and TRBJ2-7, with a possible D match to TRBD1 (5 bases). From germline, CDR1 is MDHEN and CDR2 SYDVKM. This CDR3 is built from 12 residues. The CDR3 is CAGSFARAEQYF. CDR3 coding DNA: TGTGCCGGCAGTTTTGCCAGGGCCGAGCAGTACTTC.

The sample holds many counts of this clonotype. The chain is built from TRBV7-3 and TRBJ2-1; TRBD2 agrees at 9 bases. The CDR3 loop spans 15 amino acids. The ends lost 1 base at V and 6 bases at J; junction bases unmatched: 4. CDR1 is SGHTA and CDR2 is FQGTGA in the germline V gene. The CDR3 region is CASSLIAGGPNEQFF. Written as DNA, the CDR3 is TGTGCCAGCAGCTTAATTGCGGGGGGGCCCAATGAGCAGTTCTTC.

In the case of this clonotype: A clone one base away is much larger, so this may be a read error. The V and J genes are TRBV10-3 and TRBJ2-1, with 11 bases identical to TRBD1. Germline CDR1 reads ENHRY; CDR2 reads SYGVKD. The length of the CDR3 is 17 residues. V trimming: 6 bases; J trimming: 10 bases; junction bases outside the gene matches: 17. The CDR3 DNA reads TGTGCCATCAGGAAATTAGGGACAGGGGGGGTACTACACGAGCAGTTCTTC. The encoded protein is CAIRKLGTGGVLHEQFF.

The chain links TRBV6-6 to TRBJ2-3; D call uncertain. Germline loops: CDR1 MNHNY, CDR2 SVGAGI (reference sequence). The CDR3 runs 16 residues. Trimming stripped 0 bases from V and 1 base from J, with 11 bases between. The CDR3 here is CASSYSPSRGTDTQYF. The CDR3 nucleotides read TGTGCCAGCAGTTACTCTCCCTCCCGGGGCACAGATACGCAGTATTTT.

Concerning this clonotype: This may be a read error: a much more frequent sequence differs by one nucleotide. This chain links TRBV5-1 with TRBJ2-3; TRBD2 matches at 10 bases. From germline, CDR1 is SGHRS and CDR2 YFSETQ. The CDR3 length is 15 residues. CDR3 sequence reads: CASRYRTSGTDTRYF. The CDR3 nucleotides are TGCGCCAGCAGGTACCGGACTAGCGGCACAGATACGCGGTATTTT.

Comment on this clonotype: A much bigger clone sits one base away, suggesting this may be a read error. The CDR3 here is CATRGGRLAANEKRFF. The CDR3, as DNA: TGTGCCACCAGGGGGGGACGCCTCGCGGCTAATGAAAAACGGTTTTTT. J is TRBJ1-4 and V is TRBV24-1, with D possibly being TRBD1 (5 bases). Germline loops: CDR1 KGHDR, CDR2 SFDVKD. CDR3 length: 16 residues.

This chain links TRBV28 with TRBJ1-2; a possible D gene is TRBD1 (6 bases). Germline CDR1 MDHEN, CDR2 SYDVKM. V dropped 6 bases and J dropped 2 bases, with 10 bases sitting between them. CDR3 length equals 13 residues. DNA of the CDR3: TGTGCCAGCAGCAAAACAGGGAACTATGGCTACACCTTC. This translates into CASSKTGNYGYTF.

The chain has TRBV5-1 and TRBJ2-1; TRBD2 aligns across 7 bases. This CDR3 is built from 17 residues. J was trimmed by 6 bases and V by 3 bases; bases with no gene match: 15. CDR1 SGHRS and CDR2 YFSETQ come from the germline V gene. CDR3: CASSSGRGGGLVNEQFF. The CDR3 DNA sequence: TGCGCCAGCAGCTCGGGACGTGGCGGGGGTCTGGTCAATGAGCAGTTCTTC.

This chain uses TRBV12-3 or TRBV12-4 with TRBJ2-1; TRBD2 agrees at 11 bases. The CDR3 covers 16 residues. The V gene end was trimmed by 6 bases and the J gene end by 2 bases; junction bases not matched to a gene: 6. CDR3 region: CASRYSGGDTYNEQFF. The CDR3 DNA sequence: TGTGCCAGCAGGTATAGCGGGGGGGACACCTACAATGAGCAGTTCTTC.

This rearrangement joins TRBV7-8 to TRBJ1-1; D not resolved. CDR3 length equals 15 residues. Looked up from germline, CDR1 is SGHVS and CDR2 is FQNEAQ. The V and J ends lost 7 bases and 1 base respectively, with 16 bases between them. For the CDR3, the DNA is TGTGCCAGCACGCCCAAGATGGACGGGAACACTGAAGCTTTCTTT. Translating gives CASTPKMDGNTEAFF.